The 15 T cell receptor beta chains below all came from one sample that was sequenced in a study of T cells in Graves' hyperthyroidism and ophthalmopathy. RNA transcripts provided the source from which TCR beta CDR3 regions were amplified. The HTBI primer set drove a first-round RT-PCR of the TCR CDR3. Via MiXCR, TCRdb re-called the multiplex PCR reads, giving one row per CDR3 protein. The data contain approximately 400,000 distinct CDR3 sequences, approximately 13% of them singletons. Sequencing used blood. These receptors all stem from a man aged 25 to 40 with Graves' hyperthyroidism that later progressed to Graves' ophthalmopathy.

The sample holds many counts of this clonotype. This rearrangement joins TRBV27 to TRBJ2-3; D uncertain. Deletions cut 7 bases from V and 1 base from J, with 18 bases between. The germline V gene has CDR1 MNHEY and CDR2 SMNVEV (reference sequence). The CDR3 is 16 amino acids. CDR3 DNA sequence: TGTGCCAGCAACCGACTCTACGGTGGGGGCACAGATACGCAGTATTTT. This gives the protein CASNRLYGGGTDTQYF.

This clonotype was seen many times. The chain links TRBV3-1 to TRBJ2-1; D is possibly TRBD1 or TRBD2 (5 bases each). CDR1 LGHDT and CDR2 YNNKEL come from the germline V gene (reference sequence). The CDR3 spans 15 residues. V was trimmed by 4 bases and J by 5 bases, leaving 15 bases between them. This CDR3 reads CASSLPGTLNNEQFF. In DNA, the CDR3 is TGTGCCAGCAGCCTTCCCGGGACCCTTAACAATGAGCAGTTCTTC.

At least ten counts were recorded for this clonotype. V is TRBV6-1 and J is TRBJ2-7; 8 bases map to TRBD1. This CDR3 region has 14 residues. Germline CDR1 is MNHNS and CDR2 is SASEGT. V trimming: 6 bases; J trimming: 6 bases; junction bases outside the gene matches: 10. DNA of the CDR3: TGTGCCAGCAGCCTCGACAGGGGTGCCTCCGAGCAGTACTTC. Translating it yields CASSLDRGASEQYF.

Turning to this clonotype: A clone one base away is much larger, so this may be a read error. The genes are TRBV5-1 and TRBJ2-3; 8 positions match TRBD2. The CDR3 spans 15 residues. The germline gives CDR1 SGHRS, CDR2 YFSETQ. V was pared by 1 base and J by 4 bases, with 5 bases of the junction left unmatched. The DNA of the CDR3 is TGCGCCAGCAGCTTGTGGCTAGCGGGCGCAGATACGCAGTATTTT. Its protein is CASSLWLAGADTQYF.

This clonotype was seen repeatedly, ten times or more. The J gene is TRBJ2-3, the V gene TRBV5-1; 8 bases line up with TRBD2. J lost 6 bases, V lost 0 bases, and 9 bases had no gene match. CDR1 is SGHRS, CDR2 YFSETQ, per germline. CDR3 size: 16 residues. CDR3 in DNA: TGCGCCAGCAGCTTGGCAGCGGGGGTCCCGCTGGATACGCAGTATTTT. Translating it yields CASSLAAGVPLDTQYF.

This clonotype showed up just a few times. V is TRBV11-1 and J is TRBJ1-6; D gene ambiguous. CDR3 length equals 15 residues. V was pared by 6 bases and J by 8 bases, with 17 bases between. The germline V gene encodes CDR1 SGHAT and CDR2 FQDESV (reference sequence). As DNA, the CDR3 is TGTGCCAGCAGTACACGGGCCAGAAAAGATTCACCCCTCCACTTT. This translates into CASSTRARKDSPLHF.

This clonotype showed up just a few times. This chain joins TRBV4-1 and TRBJ1-1; D remains unclear. CDR3 length equals 15 residues. Germline V gives CDR1 MGHRA, CDR2 YSYEKL. V was clipped by 1 base and J by 1 base, with 10 bases between them. CDR3 region: CASSQVRLRNTEAFF. The CDR3 DNA sequence: TGCGCCAGCAGCCAAGTGAGGTTGAGGAACACTGAAGCTTTCTTT.

This clonotype occurred a few times. This chain joins TRBV5-4 and TRBJ2-5; 10 positions match TRBD2. CDR3 length equals 14 residues. Germline V CDR1 and CDR2: SGHNT, YYREEE (reference sequence). J lost 5 bases, V lost 4 bases, and 5 bases had no gene match. The CDR3 bases are TGTGCCAGCAGCCTAGCGGGGGCTTCGGAGACCCAGTACTTC. Its translation is CASSLAGASETQYF.

In its sample, this clonotype was seen many times. V and J are TRBV2 and TRBJ1-1; 9 bases line up with TRBD1. V was pared by 3 bases and J by 5 bases, with 7 bases of the junction left unmatched. CDR1 is SNHLY and CDR2 is FYNNEI in the germline V gene. The CDR3 contains 15 residues. The CDR3 reads CASSDLGQGSTEAFF. In DNA form, the CDR3 reads TGTGCCAGCAGTGACCTCGGACAGGGGAGTACTGAAGCTTTCTTT.

This clonotype was observed a handful of times. The chain has TRBV4-1 and TRBJ2-5; possible D gene TRBD2, 6 bases. V gave up 0 bases and J gave up 6 bases, with 14 bases separating them. The CDR3 totals 15 residues. CDR1 and CDR2 (germline): MGHRA, YSYEKL. The CDR3: CASSQDPGVGKTQYF. The CDR3 region has the DNA TGCGCCAGCAGCCAAGATCCGGGAGTCGGGAAGACCCAGTACTTC.

This clonotype was counted only a few times. In DNA, the CDR3 is TGTGCCAGCAGTCCCGGGACGGGGAAGGTAATCACTGAAGCTTTCTTT. As protein: CASSPGTGKVITEAFF. J is TRBJ1-1 and V is TRBV6-7; TRBD1 might be the D (5 bases). TRBV6-7 is an open reading frame whose function is uncertain. The CDR3 is 16 amino acids. The V end was cut by 5 bases, the J end by 4 bases, with 20 bases between.

This clonotype was picked up many times. This CDR3 reads CASSVLAVWETQYF. The CDR3 bases are TGTGCCAGCAGTGTACTAGCGGTCTGGGAGACCCAGTACTTC. The chain is built from TRBV6-1 and TRBJ2-5; 8 bases align to TRBD2. V shed 4 bases, J shed 5 bases, and the junction held 6 bases outside the gene matches. CDR1 and CDR2 from the germline V gene are MNHNS and SASEGT. The CDR3 totals 14 residues.

This clonotype was picked up many times. The chain links TRBV12-3 or TRBV12-4 to TRBJ2-7, with 7 bases aligning to TRBD1. There are 14 residues in the CDR3. The trim removed 2 bases at V and 2 bases at J, leaving 3 bases unmatched. The CDR3 spells CASSLNRGPYEQYF. CDR3 coding DNA: TGTGCCAGCAGTTTAAACAGGGGTCCCTACGAGCAGTACTTC.

This clonotype was counted ten times or more. The DNA of the CDR3 is TGTGCCAGCAGGCAAGGGGGTGCGGGGAACACTGAAGCTTTCTTT. It is translated as CASRQGGAGNTEAFF. The rearrangement joins TRBV12-3 or TRBV12-4 to TRBJ1-1; tentatively, D is TRBD1 (6 bases). This CDR3 spans 15 amino acids. Between the trimmed V and J ends, which lost 6 bases and 1 base, there was a span of 15 bases.

The genes are TRBV6-9 and TRBJ2-3; 10 nucleotides align to TRBD2. The CDR3 totals 16 residues. Germline lookup yields CDR1 MNHGY and CDR2 SVAAGI. J gave up 2 bases and V 0 bases, and 2 bases lay outside the gene matches. CDR3 sequence reads: CASSYSLAGDTDTQYF. DNA for the CDR3: TGTGCCAGCAGTTATTCTCTAGCGGGAGACACAGATACGCAGTATTTT.